The 26 T cell receptor beta chains reported below all come from one sample, sequenced in a study of T cell repertoires in cytomegalovirus infection. TCRdb independently ran MiXCR on the reads; one entry per CDR3 protein. The sample gives more than 75,000 distinct CDR3 sequences, 3.5% to 4.5% of which show up once; under 6% is in the top ten. Sequencing was carried out using PBMCs. The origin of the receptors is a human donor in good health (CMV status not recorded). Some clones in this sample may be carry-over from other donors' samples.

This clonotype was recorded many times. V usage is TRBV5-4 and J usage is TRBJ2-3; D gene unclear. CDR3 length: 12 residues. V lost 4 bases and J lost 2, with 5 bases in between. Looked up from germline, CDR1 is SGHNT and CDR2 is YYREEE (reference sequence). For the CDR3, the DNA is TGTGCCAGCAGCCCGAACACAGATACGCAGTATTTT. Translation: CASSPNTDTQYF.

This clonotype was recorded many times. The gene calls are TRBV18 and TRBJ1-2, with a tentative D call TRBD1 (6 bases). The CDR3 extends over 16 amino acids. CDR1 is KGHSH and CDR2 is LQKENI in the germline V gene. Trimming removed 2 bases from V and 5 bases from J, with 18 bases in between. The CDR3 protein is CASSPVADSGFYGYTF. Written as DNA, the CDR3 is TGTGCCAGCTCACCAGTTGCGGACAGTGGGTTTTATGGCTACACCTTC. Full variable domain (remainder filled in from reference TRBV18 and TRBJ1-2): NAGVMQNPRHLVRRRGQEARLRCSPMKGHSHVYWYRQLPEEGLKFMVYLQKENIIDESGMPKERFSAEFPKEGPSILRIQQVVRGDSAAYFCASSPVADSGFYGYTFGSGTRLTVV.

This clonotype was counted many times. This chain links TRBV2 with TRBJ1-1; TRBD1 might be the D (5 bases). The CDR3 covers 14 residues. Trimming pared 7 bases from V and 4 bases from J, leaving 16 bases between. Per the germline V gene, CDR1 is SNHLY and CDR2 is FYNNEI. The CDR3 here is CASTNERGGTEAFF. CDR3 coding DNA: TGTGCCAGCACAAACGAGAGGGGCGGCACTGAAGCTTTCTTT.

In its sample, this clonotype was seen many times. The rearrangement links TRBV7-2 to TRBJ2-4, with D possibly TRBD1 on 6 matching bases. This CDR3 has 15 amino acids. Looked up from germline, CDR1 is SGHTA and CDR2 is FQGNSA. V lost 5 bases and J 3 bases, leaving 14 bases between the germline ends. CDR3 DNA sequence: TGTGCCAGCAGCCCGAACAGGGATTTCAAAAACATTCAGTACTTC. Protein sequence: CASSPNRDFKNIQYF.

This clonotype was recorded many times. The rearrangement joins TRBV12-3 or TRBV12-4 to TRBJ2-5; D remains unclear. Trimming cost V 2 bases and J 5 bases, with 9 bases left between them. The CDR3 extends over 13 amino acids. The CDR3 is CASSLLNGETQYF. In DNA, the CDR3 is TGTGCCAGCAGTTTATTAAACGGGGAGACCCAGTACTTC.

This clonotype was seen many times. The chain uses TRBV7-8 and TRBJ1-2; TRBD1 might be the D (6 bases). Germline V gene sequence: CDR1 SGHVS, CDR2 FQNEAQ. V was trimmed by 2 bases and J by 2 bases, leaving 9 bases between them. The CDR3 has 14 amino acids. CDR3 amino acids: CASSLSGGNYGYTF. CDR3 sequence (DNA): TGTGCCAGCAGCTTAAGCGGGGGCAACTATGGCTACACCTTC.

This clonotype was counted at least ten times. The chain uses TRBV10-3 and TRBJ1-5; 8 bases fit TRBD1. The CDR3 has 14 amino acids. Looked up from germline, CDR1 is ENHRY and CDR2 is SYGVKD. V shed 6 bases, J shed 3 bases, and the junction held 4 bases outside the gene matches. CDR3 sequence: CAIRADRDNQPQHF. The DNA for the CDR3 is TGTGCCATCAGGGCGGACAGGGACAATCAGCCCCAGCATTTT.

This clonotype was seen many times. The V gene is TRBV7-2, the J gene TRBJ1-2; D not resolved. Germline CDR1 and CDR2: SGHTA and FQGNSA. This CDR3 region has 12 residues. V was shortened by 1 base and J by 8 bases, with 8 bases between the two germline ends. The CDR3, as DNA: TGTGCCAGCAGCTTAGAAGGGCACGGCTACACCTTC. It codes for CASSLEGHGYTF.

This clonotype was picked up many times. The chain is built from TRBV6-5 and TRBJ1-1; 7 bases are shared with TRBD1. V was pared by 0 bases and J by 1 base, with 2 bases of the junction left unmatched. CDR3 length: 15 residues. Germline CDR1 is MNHEY and CDR2 is SVGAGI. The chain's CDR3 is CASSYSDRANTEAFF. As DNA, the CDR3 is TGTGCCAGCAGTTACTCTGACAGGGCGAACACTGAAGCTTTCTTT.

Ten or more counts support this clonotype. The rearrangement uses TRBV5-5 and TRBJ1-6; 7 nucleotides line up with TRBD1. Germline V gene sequence: CDR1 SGHKS, CDR2 YYEKEE (reference sequence). The CDR3 length is 14 residues. This CDR3 is CVTQRDSYNSPLHF. For the CDR3, the DNA is TGTGTCACGCAGAGGGACAGCTATAATTCACCCCTCCACTTT. The entire variable domain, with the rest obtained from reference TRBV5-5 and TRBJ1-6, is as follows: DAGVTQSPTHLIKTRGQQVTLRCSPISGHKSVSWYQQVLGQGPQFIFQYYEKEERGRGNFPDRFSARQFPNYSSELNVNALLLGDSALYLCVTQRDSYNSPLHFGNGTRLTVT.

This clonotype has ten or more counts. This rearrangement joins TRBV28 to TRBJ2-7, with 9 bases lining up with TRBD1. Germline V gives CDR1 MDHEN, CDR2 SYDVKM. The CDR3 totals 15 residues. Unmatched junction bases numbered 8, after V lost 4 bases and J lost 4 bases. CDR3 bases: TGTGCCAGCAGTTCATACGGGACAGGGCTTTACGAGCAGTACTTC. As protein: CASSSYGTGLYEQYF.

In its sample, this clonotype was seen many times. The chain joins TRBV20-1 to TRBJ2-5; the D call may be TRBD1 or TRBD2 (5 bases each). The CDR3 consists of 15 residues. Trimming removed 1 base at V and 4 bases at J, with 16 bases between. CDR1 is DFQATT, CDR2 SNEGSKA, per germline (reference sequence). The CDR3 sequence: CSARVPGPSRETQYF. The CDR3 DNA is TGCAGTGCTAGAGTTCCGGGGCCATCGAGAGAGACCCAGTACTTC.

This clonotype was seen repeatedly, ten times or more. The chain is built from TRBV7-9 and TRBJ2-7; D gene unclear. Trimming took off 5 bases at V and 7 bases at J, with 21 bases between the two ends. From germline, CDR1 is SEHNR and CDR2 FQNEAQ (reference sequence). This CDR3 has 15 amino acids. For the CDR3, the DNA is TGTGCCAGCAGCCCAAGAATCTACAGCCGGCTGGAGCAGTACTTC. It specifies CASSPRIYSRLEQYF.

Comment on this clonotype: An end of the junction differs from the germline gene, which may be a read error. V and J are TRBV7-9 and TRBJ2-2; D might be TRBD2 (6 bases). The CDR3 contains 12 residues. Germline CDR1 is SEHNR and CDR2 is FQNEAQ (reference sequence). The CDR3 sequence is CASSLGSGGLFF. In nucleotides, the CDR3 is TGTGCCAGCAGCTTGGGATCCGGGGGGCTGTTTTTT.

This clonotype was seen at least ten times. The chain joins TRBV7-9 to TRBJ2-2; TRBD2 agrees at 9 bases. V lost 5 bases, J lost 2 bases, and 9 bases stayed unmatched. The CDR3 spans 17 residues. Germline V lookup: CDR1 SEHNR, CDR2 FQNEAQ (reference sequence). Here the CDR3 DNA reads TGTGCCAGCAGCCCCGGACTAGCGAATACAAACACCGGGGAGCTGTTTTTT. Translated: CASSPGLANTNTGELFF.

This clonotype was counted at least ten times. This sequence joins TRBV7-2 and TRBJ2-7, with D hard to call. Looked up from germline, CDR1 is SGHTA and CDR2 is FQGNSA. The CDR3 contains 13 residues. Trimming pared 5 bases from V and 3 bases from J, leaving 11 bases between. CDR3 residues: CASSPSVGYEQYF. The CDR3 DNA is TGTGCCAGCAGCCCCTCCGTGGGCTACGAGCAGTACTTC.

Ten or more counts support this clonotype. The chain combines TRBV7-6 with TRBJ1-6, with 9 bases that match TRBD1. The germline V gene encodes CDR1 SGHVS and CDR2 FNYEAQ. CDR3 size: 18 residues. The V gene end was trimmed by 5 bases and the J gene end by 0 bases; junction bases not matched to a gene: 8. For the CDR3, the DNA is TGTGCCAGCAGCCACCGGGACAGGGCAAGCTCCTATAATTCACCCCTCCACTTT. It codes for CASSHRDRASSYNSPLHF.

This clonotype has at least ten counts. The chain employs TRBV28 and TRBJ1-2; 7 bases fit TRBD1. V shed 3 bases, J shed 0 bases, and the junction held 7 bases outside the gene matches. There are 16 residues in the CDR3. Germline CDR1 MDHEN, CDR2 SYDVKM. CDR3 in DNA: TGTGCCAGCAGTTTTTATTCGACAGGGTCTAACTATGGCTACACCTTC. Residues: CASSFYSTGSNYGYTF.

This clonotype was detected ten times or more. The chain recombines TRBV7-2 with TRBJ2-5; 10 positions match TRBD1. The V gene end was trimmed by 5 bases and the J gene end by 1 base; junction bases not matched to a gene: 4. Germline V gives CDR1 SGHTA, CDR2 FQGNSA. The CDR3 has 15 residues. This chain's CDR3 is CASSPRTGGQETQYF. The CDR3 DNA reads as TGTGCCAGCAGCCCCAGGACAGGGGGCCAAGAGACCCAGTACTTC.

This clonotype was observed at least ten times. This chain uses TRBV7-2 with TRBJ1-2; D unresolved. The V end was cut by 4 bases, the J end by 7 bases, with 19 bases between. This CDR3 has 15 residues. The germline CDR1 and CDR2 sequences are SGHTA and FQGNSA. CDR3 in amino acids: CASSSNQATTIGYTF. CDR3 coding DNA: TGTGCCAGCAGCTCCAATCAGGCCACAACTATTGGCTACACCTTC.

This clonotype occurred many times. This sequence joins TRBV5-1 and TRBJ2-7; 9 positions agree with TRBD2. CDR1 SGHRS and CDR2 YFSETQ come from the germline V gene. Trimming removed 4 bases from V and 0 bases from J; junction bases left unmatched: 11. CDR3 length equals 17 residues. As DNA, the CDR3 is TGCGCCAGCAGCCCTGATTGGCGGGGGGGCAACTCCTACGAGCAGTACTTC. Translation: CASSPDWRGGNSYEQYF.

This clonotype has at least ten counts. This chain joins TRBV7-2 and TRBJ1-1, with D perhaps TRBD1 (5 bases). V was cut by 6 bases and J by 5 bases, with 16 bases left in between. The CDR3 contains 14 residues. CDR1 is SGHTA and CDR2 is FQGNSA in the germline V gene. The CDR3 loop reads CASSLSRGMTEAFF. In DNA form, the CDR3 reads TGTGCCAGCAGTCTCTCGAGGGGAATGACTGAAGCTTTCTTT. Supplemented by reference TRBV7-2 and TRBJ1-1, the full variable domain reads GAGVSQSPSNKVTEKGKDVELRCDPISGHTALYWYRQSLGQGLEFLIYFQGNSAPDKSGLPSDRFSAERTGGSVSTLTIQRTQQEDSAVYLCASSLSRGMTEAFFGQGTRLTVV.

This clonotype was picked up many times. Here the CDR3 reads CASSSTGGPRGETQYF. The DNA for the CDR3 is TGTGCCAGCAGCTCAACAGGGGGCCCTCGCGGGGAGACCCAGTACTTC. The J gene is TRBJ2-5, the V gene TRBV7-2, with TRBD1 identical over 9 bases. Germline loops: CDR1 SGHTA, CDR2 FQGNSA. This CDR3 spans 16 amino acids. V shed 4 bases and J 5 bases; nucleotides not matched to a gene: 11. Filled out from reference TRBV7-2 and TRBJ2-5, the complete variable domain reads GAGVSQSPSNKVTEKGKDVELRCDPISGHTALYWYRQSLGQGLEFLIYFQGNSAPDKSGLPSDRFSAERTGGSVSTLTIQRTQQEDSAVYLCASSSTGGPRGETQYFGPGTRLLVL.

In this sample, this clonotype turned up many times. The rearrangement links TRBV19 to TRBJ1-2; D unresolved. Germline V lookup: CDR1 LNHDA, CDR2 SQIVND (reference sequence). This CDR3 spans 11 amino acids. The ends were cut back, 5 bases at V and 6 bases at J, with 7 bases in the middle. CDR3 protein: CASSSLDGYTF. CDR3 coding DNA: TGTGCCAGTAGTTCTCTGGATGGCTACACCTTC.

This clonotype came up many times. The rearrangement uses TRBV6-2 or TRBV6-3 and TRBJ2-3; D remains unclear. V was pared by 4 bases and J by 2 bases, with 7 bases between. This CDR3 comprises 13 residues. In germline, CDR1 is MNHEY, CDR2 SVGEGT. CDR3: CASSFGTTDTQYF. The CDR3 nucleotides read TGTGCCAGCAGTTTTGGCACCACAGATACGCAGTATTTT.

This clonotype was found many times. This chain links TRBV3-1 with TRBJ1-2, with D unclear. The CDR3 has 12 amino acids. Per the germline V gene, CDR1 is LGHDT and CDR2 is YNNKEL (reference sequence). Trimming shortened V by 4 bases and J by 4 bases, and 7 bases separated the two germline ends. CDR3 DNA: TGTGCCAGCAGCCGGCCCCCCTATGGCTACACCTTC. Translating gives CASSRPPYGYTF.